The 30 T cell receptor beta chains presented below share a single source sample, sequenced in a study of cytomegalovirus exposure and HLA in healthy donors. Both 60 Vbeta primers and 13 Jbeta primers went into the PCR. Sequencing used immunoSEQ multiplex PCR; TCRdb keeps in-frame clones, though not all of them. The sample shows 200,000 to 300,000 clones, 80% to 85% of them seen only once. Material: PBMCs. Receptors were obtained from a woman aged 55-75 years in good health and CMV-seropositive.

The chain uses TRBV5-1 and TRBJ1-2; no clear D gene. CDR1 and CDR2 (germline): SGHRS, YFSETQ. The V gene lost 2 bases and the J gene lost 7 bases, with 12 bases spanning the gap. This CDR3 is 13 amino acids long. Here the CDR3 DNA reads TGCGCCAGCAGCTTTGACCCGCCGGGTGGCTACACCTTC. Translated: CASSFDPPGGYTF.

In nucleotides, the CDR3 is TGTGCCAGCAGTTTAGTGACTGAGAATGGCTACACCTTC. This encodes CASSLVTENGYTF. The V gene is TRBV28, the J gene TRBJ1-2, with D unresolved. From germline, CDR1 is MDHEN and CDR2 SYDVKM. The length of the CDR3 is 13 residues. Trimming took off 2 bases at V and 6 bases at J, with 10 bases between the two ends.

V and J are TRBV2 and TRBJ2-3, with 13 nucleotides matching TRBD2. The junction had 3 bases not matched to a gene; V was cut back by 6 bases and J by 3 bases. This CDR3 has 15 residues. CDR1 and CDR2 (germline): SNHLY, FYNNEI. This CDR3 is CASSLGLAGTDTQYF. The CDR3, as DNA: TGTGCCAGCAGCTTGGGACTAGCGGGAACAGATACGCAGTATTTT.

J is TRBJ2-1 and V is TRBV19; maybe TRBD1 (6 bases). Looked up from germline, CDR1 is LNHDA and CDR2 is SQIVND (reference sequence). Trimming cost V 3 bases and J 7 bases, with 16 bases left between them. CDR3 length equals 15 residues. Here the CDR3 DNA reads TGTGCCAGTAGTATTAGAACAGGGTATGTGAATGAGCAGTTCTTC. This translates into CASSIRTGYVNEQFF.

The rearrangement joins TRBV5-1 to TRBJ2-5; 8 bases line up with TRBD2. There are 16 residues in the CDR3. In germline, CDR1 is SGHRS, CDR2 YFSETQ. V lost 0 bases and J lost 4; bases outside the gene matches: 8. CDR3: CASSLDRLAGRETQYF. The CDR3 nucleotides read TGCGCCAGCAGCTTGGATCGGCTAGCGGGTCGAGAGACCCAGTACTTC.

This clone has a single count. Other DNA variants within this sample encode the same CDR3. This sequence joins TRBV25-1 and TRBJ1-1; D is unresolved. Deletions cut 4 bases from V and 1 base from J, with 4 bases between. Per germline, CDR1 MGHDK and CDR2 SYGVNS. This CDR3 spans 12 amino acids. This CDR3 reads CASSVQNTEAFF. CDR3 bases: TGTGCCAGCAGTGTCCAGAACACTGAAGCTTTCTTT.

The J gene is TRBJ1-2, the V gene TRBV10-3; TRBD1 matches 9 bases. The CDR3 spans 12 residues. V dropped 8 bases and J dropped 5; count of bases not matched to a gene: 3. Germline values: CDR1 ENHRY, CDR2 SYGVKD. This chain's CDR3 is CAIYGQGYGYTF. DNA of the CDR3: TGTGCCATCTACGGACAGGGGTATGGCTACACCTTC.

J is TRBJ1-1 and V is TRBV11-2; 10 nucleotides align to TRBD1. The CDR3 consists of 17 residues. Germline V CDR1 and CDR2: SGHAT, FQNNGV. V was clipped by 5 bases and J by 1 base; unmatched bases: 10. The CDR3 region is CASSLHLTGGENTEAFF. The CDR3 bases are TGTGCCAGCAGCCTCCACCTGACAGGGGGCGAGAACACTGAAGCTTTCTTT.

This clone was picked up one time. This chain links TRBV13 with TRBJ2-5, with D possibly being TRBD1 (6 bases). The germline CDR1 and CDR2 sequences are PRHDT and FYEKMQ (reference sequence). CDR3 length equals 14 residues. Trimming removed 5 bases from V and 4 bases from J, with 14 bases in between. CDR3 sequence: CASSAEQGGETQYF. CDR3 nucleotide sequence: TGTGCCAGCAGCGCCGAACAGGGTGGAGAGACCCAGTACTTC.

There are a few counts of this clone. The rearrangement links TRBV28 to TRBJ2-7, with 7 bases that match TRBD2. V was pared by 4 bases and J by 4 bases, with 10 bases of the junction left unmatched. CDR1 is MDHEN, CDR2 SYDVKM, per germline. The CDR3 extends over 15 amino acids. The CDR3 region is CASSSRGVGTYEQYF. The CDR3 DNA is TGTGCCAGCAGTTCACGGGGGGTAGGGACGTACGAGCAGTACTTC.

In its sample, this clone was seen a few times. The chain couples TRBV7-8 to TRBJ1-2; perhaps TRBD1 as D (5 bases). This CDR3 is built from 15 residues. With 5 bases removed from V and 3 bases from J, the gap between germline ends came to 16 bases. Germline loops: CDR1 SGHVS, CDR2 FQNEAQ. CDR3 in DNA: TGTGCCAGCAGCCCCCGTTCGGGGGGAGACTATGGCTACACCTTC. Encoded protein: CASSPRSGGDYGYTF.

This chain connects TRBV28 to TRBJ2-7; unclear D gene. This CDR3 has 14 amino acids. V lost 8 bases and J 3 bases, leaving 17 bases between the germline ends. Germline V CDR1 and CDR2: MDHEN, SYDVKM. The CDR3 loop is CASRALVVSYEQYF. CDR3 nucleotides: TGTGCCAGCCGTGCGCTTGTGGTGAGCTACGAGCAGTACTTC.

The chain has TRBV9 and TRBJ2-7; 9 bases line up with TRBD2. Germline CDR1 is SGDLS and CDR2 is YYNGEE. V lost 0 bases, J lost 5 bases, and 12 bases stayed unmatched. There are 17 residues in the CDR3. CDR3 DNA: TGTGCCAGCAGCGTAGGGATCAGCGGGAGGACGGGTAACGAGCAGTACTTC. This codes for CASSVGISGRTGNEQYF.

This clone was detected a few times. This chain links TRBV19 with TRBJ2-4; no clear D gene. CDR3 length: 13 amino acids. Trimming stripped 5 bases from V and 0 bases from J, with 5 bases between. Germline values: CDR1 LNHDA, CDR2 SQIVND (reference sequence). The CDR3 DNA reads as TGTGCCAGTAGTGTCGGAGCCAAAAACATTCAGTACTTC. This sequence encodes CASSVGAKNIQYF.

The J gene is TRBJ2-3, the V gene TRBV5-1; D ambiguous. This CDR3 contains 14 residues. Germline V gives CDR1 SGHRS, CDR2 YFSETQ. Trimming took off 7 bases at V and 0 bases at J, with 12 bases between the two ends. The CDR3 sequence: CASHYAQSTDTQYF. The CDR3 DNA reads TGCGCCAGCCACTACGCACAAAGCACAGATACGCAGTATTTT.

The CDR3 spells CAWSVKGAYNEQFF. CDR3 sequence (DNA): TGTGCCTGGAGTGTTAAGGGAGCTTACAATGAGCAGTTCTTC. The chain couples TRBV30 to TRBJ2-1, with D perhaps TRBD2 (5 bases). The CDR3 spans 14 residues. Germline V gene sequence: CDR1 GTSNPN, CDR2 SVGIG (reference sequence). V was clipped by 0 bases and J by 4 bases, with 10 bases between them.

A few counts support this clone. J is TRBJ2-7 and V is TRBV19; 7 bases match TRBD2. V dropped 6 bases and J dropped 4; count of bases not matched to a gene: 15. CDR1 and CDR2 from the germline V gene are LNHDA and SQIVND (reference sequence). The CDR3 totals 16 residues. In DNA form, the CDR3 reads TGTGCCAGTAGCAGCAAGGGTAGCGGGCAATCTTACGAGCAGTACTTC. It specifies CASSSKGSGQSYEQYF.

The chain couples TRBV30 to TRBJ1-1, with D unresolved. The germline gives CDR1 GTSNPN, CDR2 SVGIG (reference sequence). V lost 6 bases to trimming and J lost 1 base, with 15 bases between them. This CDR3 is 14 amino acids long. The CDR3 spells CACEGGLGNTEAFF. CDR3 sequence (DNA): TGTGCCTGCGAGGGCGGCCTTGGGAACACTGAAGCTTTCTTT.

This chain connects TRBV4-1 to TRBJ1-5; 9 bases agree with TRBD1. The V segment lost 2 bases and the J segment 4 bases; nucleotides outside the gene matches: 6. This CDR3 comprises 16 residues. Germline-derived CDR1 and CDR2 are MGHRA and YSYEKL. In DNA, the CDR3 is TGCGCCAGCAGCCAAACAGGGGGCGTACGGAATCAGCCCCAGCATTTT. Protein sequence: CASSQTGGVRNQPQHF.

This clone was counted a single time. J is TRBJ1-1 and V is TRBV4-2, with TRBD1 as a possible D gene (5 bases). Trimming took 0 bases from V and 0 from J, leaving 11 bases between them. The CDR3 spans 16 residues. Germline values: CDR1 LGHNA, CDR2 YNFKEQ. CDR3: CASSQDWGGMNTEAFF. For the CDR3, the DNA is TGTGCCAGCAGCCAAGATTGGGGGGGGATGAACACTGAAGCTTTCTTT.

This clone was recorded once. The chain couples TRBV18 to TRBJ2-5, with TRBD1 identical over 8 bases. This CDR3 has 13 amino acids. Germline V gives CDR1 KGHSH, CDR2 LQKENI. Trimming at V came to 5 bases and at J to 3 bases, leaving 2 bases not matched to a gene. CDR3 nucleotides: TGTGCCAGCTCATCGGACAGGGAAGAGACCCAGTACTTC. Its translation is CASSSDREETQYF.

The genes are TRBV6-5 and TRBJ2-7; 7 nucleotides align to TRBD1. Germline V gives CDR1 MNHEY, CDR2 SVGAGI. V was pared by 2 bases and J by 6 bases, with 1 base of the junction left unmatched. The CDR3 spans 12 residues. The CDR3 loop reads CASSYDRAEQYF. The CDR3 DNA reads TGTGCCAGCAGTTACGACAGGGCCGAGCAGTACTTC.

The rearrangement joins TRBV19 to TRBJ1-1; D is ambiguous. Germline V lookup: CDR1 LNHDA, CDR2 SQIVND (reference sequence). This CDR3 has 11 residues. With 8 bases removed from V and 5 bases from J, the gap between germline ends came to 9 bases. This chain's CDR3 is CASGAWTEAFF. The CDR3 nucleotides read TGTGCCAGTGGAGCATGGACTGAAGCTTTCTTT.

The chain is built from TRBV4-1 and TRBJ2-3, with 10 positions matching TRBD2. Trimming took 7 bases from V and 0 from J; bases not matched to a gene: 4. CDR1 and CDR2 from the germline V gene are MGHRA and YSYEKL. There are 15 residues in the CDR3. CDR3 sequence: CASTSGLASTDTQYF. The CDR3 region has the DNA TGCGCCAGCACGTCGGGACTAGCGAGCACAGATACGCAGTATTTT.

The V call is TRBV30, the J call TRBJ2-3; 12 bases fit TRBD2. J lost 3 bases, V lost 4 bases, and 8 bases had no gene match. The CDR3 loop spans 16 amino acids. Germline lookup yields CDR1 GTSNPN and CDR2 SVGIG (reference sequence). As DNA, the CDR3 is TGTGCCTGGACACTAGCGGGAGGAGGGGTGACAGATACGCAGTATTTT. This encodes CAWTLAGGGVTDTQYF.

V and J are TRBV10-2 and TRBJ1-4, with D possibly matching TRBD1 (6 bases). Germline CDR1 reads WSHSY; CDR2 reads SAAADI. Trimming removed 6 bases at V and 5 bases at J, with 13 bases between. The CDR3 spans 14 residues. The CDR3 bases are TGCGCCAGCAGGGATACAGGGTCCAATGAAAAACTGTTTTTT. It specifies CASRDTGSNEKLFF.

This clone appeared a single time. The rearrangement links TRBV28 to TRBJ2-5; TRBD1 is a possible D gene (5 bases). The ends were cut back, 2 bases at V and 2 bases at J, with 12 bases in the middle. Germline lookup yields CDR1 MDHEN and CDR2 SYDVKM. This CDR3 comprises 15 residues. In DNA, the CDR3 is TGTGCCAGCAGTTTACTGACAGCTAGGCAAGAGACCCAGTACTTC. It translates to CASSLLTARQETQYF.

This clone turned up a few times. The CDR3 here is CASSFWGGHRVISRKEQFF. DNA of the CDR3: TGTGCCAGCAGTTTCTGGGGGGGACATCGAGTAATTTCTAGGAAAGAGCAGTTCTTC. The J gene is TRBJ2-1, the V gene TRBV27; TRBD2 is a possible D gene (7 bases). Trimming pared 3 bases from V and 10 bases from J, leaving 31 bases between. The V gene's germline CDR1 is MNHEY and CDR2 SMNVEV (reference sequence). The length of the CDR3 is 19 residues.

This chain connects TRBV11-3 to TRBJ2-3, with 11 bases aligning to TRBD2. After removal of 3 bases from V and 2 bases from J, the junction contained 4 bases not matched to a gene. The CDR3 runs to 16 residues. The germline V gene encodes CDR1 SGHNT and CDR2 YENEEA. CDR3 nucleotide sequence: TGTGCCAGCAGCTTGGGGACTAGCGGTTACACAGATACGCAGTATTTT. As protein: CASSLGTSGYTDTQYF.

The table lists this clone with a few counts. The J gene is TRBJ2-1, the V gene TRBV4-1, with D hard to call. The CDR3 consists of 13 residues. Trimming cost V 0 bases and J 7 bases, with 7 bases left between them. Germline V lookup: CDR1 MGHRA, CDR2 YSYEKL. The CDR3 sequence: CASSQESENEQFF. The DNA for the CDR3 is TGCGCCAGCAGCCAAGAAAGTGAGAATGAGCAGTTCTTC.